The entry below describes one T cell receptor (beta chain). The sample comes from a study of beta chain features in type 1 diabetes. Expressed TCRB transcripts were sequenced because the entire RNA isolate underwent reverse transcription. The table came from immunoSEQ multiplex PCR; TCRdb's copy has only in-frame clones and leaves some out. Counted here are roughly 41,000 clones, around 45% occurring once; the ten biggest clones make up 0.72%. The CDR3 extends over 16 amino acids. Losses at the gene ends were 0 bases for V and 4 bases for J; bases not matched to a gene: 4. The germline V gene has CDR1 LNHNV and CDR2 YYDKDF (reference sequence).

Sequenced: central memory CD4+ T cells from blood. The clonotype comes from a woman younger than 30 in good health. This rearrangement joins TRBV15 to TRBJ1-2; 11 positions agree with TRBD1. The CDR3 loop reads CATSRDLDRGLYGYTF. CDR3 nucleotides: TGTGCCACCAGCAGAGATCTGGACAGGGGGCTCTATGGCTACACCTTC.